This T cell receptor beta chain was profiled in a study of T-cell memory formation after mild COVID-19. Study-level points and caveats: Nothing showed for sure that second-wave clones peaking on day 37 were SARS-CoV-2 specific. Clones contracting across day 15 to 85 had a balanced CD4/CD8 profile; later expanding clones leaned CD4+.

To note about this clonotype: The antigen is not known.

5'RACE, which relied on constant-segment primers, yielded TCR alpha and TCR beta cDNA libraries carrying sample barcodes and UMIs. One entry per CDR3 protein, called by TCRdb with MiXCR from the 5' RACE reads. The profile covers some 310,000 distinct CDR3 sequences, with approximately 22% appearing a single time and approximately 22% taken by the ten largest. CDR3 length equals 15 residues. The germline V gene has CDR1 MNHNY and CDR2 SVGAGI (reference sequence). V lost 6 bases to trimming and J lost 9 bases; unmatched junction nucleotides: 7. The chain couples TRBV6-6 to TRBJ1-6; 11 bases align to TRBD1. The sequenced sample consisted of PBMCs or a T cell subset sorted from them (not recorded which). The clonotype originates from a man between 18 and 29 years old who had mild COVID-19 (a few samples of this study predate the infection). Cell type and time point are not known. CDR3 loop: CASSRTGGRISPLHF. CDR3 DNA sequence: TGTGCCAGCAGCCGGACAGGGGGCAGGATTTCACCCCTCCACTTT.